This is a list of T cell receptor beta chains from one sample in a study of OX40 agonist ivuxolimab in advanced cancers. Libraries were prepared by immunoSEQ multiplex PCR; TCRdb keeps only in-frame clonotypes and omits some of them. The table lists roughly 41,000 clones, just over 85% of them singletons. The specimen was CD4+ or CD8+ T cells sorted from blood, collected in a trial of the OX40 agonist ivuxolimab. The receptor set was obtained from an adult with an advanced solid tumor such as melanoma, head and neck, liver or kidney cancer. Each CDR3 is given with its conserved first and last residue. The order of the fields is V gene, D gene, J gene, clone size, CDR3 DNA, CDR3 protein. The D gene is left open where the match is weak. Clone size appears in some rows only: once, few, many, or a class for an expanded clone.

v_gene: TRBV4-1; d_gene: -; j_gene: TRBJ2-1; abundance: -; CDR3nt: TGCGCCAGCAGCCCTCCTACCCGGGCATTCATCAATGAGCAGTTCTTC; CDR3aa: CASSPPTRAFINEQFF
v_gene: TRBV11-2; d_gene: -; j_gene: TRBJ2-7; abundance: once; CDR3nt: TGTGCCAGCAGCTTAGTCCCACAGGGCTACGAGCAGTACTTC; CDR3aa: CASSLVPQGYEQYF
v_gene: TRBV11-2; d_gene: -; j_gene: TRBJ1-2; abundance: -; CDR3nt: TGTGCCAGCAGCTCAATTCGAGGGAGGAACTATGGCTACACCTTC; CDR3aa: CASSSIRGRNYGYTF
v_gene: TRBV5-1; d_gene: -; j_gene: TRBJ2-5; abundance: -; CDR3nt: TGCGCCAGCAGCTTGGCCGGGGGCCAAGAGACCCAGTACTTC; CDR3aa: CASSLAGGQETQYF
v_gene: TRBV7-9; d_gene: -; j_gene: TRBJ2-6; abundance: -; CDR3nt: TGTGCCAGCAGCCTGGGCTCTGGGGCCAACGTCCTGACTTTC; CDR3aa: CASSLGSGANVLTF
v_gene: TRBV2; d_gene: -; j_gene: TRBJ2-7; abundance: -; CDR3nt: TGTGCCAGCAGTGAAGGCAGGGGTTGGTACGAGCAGTACTTC; CDR3aa: CASSEGRGWYEQYF
v_gene: TRBV15; d_gene: -; j_gene: TRBJ2-1; abundance: -; CDR3nt: TGTGCCACCAGCAGAGATCCTGTCGATGAGCAGTTCTTC; CDR3aa: CATSRDPVDEQFF
v_gene: TRBV10-3; d_gene: -; j_gene: TRBJ1-5; abundance: once; CDR3nt: TGTGCCATCAGTGAGGTGCAGAATCAGCCCCAGCATTTT; CDR3aa: CAISEVQNQPQHF
v_gene: TRBV6-4; d_gene: TRBD1; j_gene: TRBJ1-5; abundance: -; CDR3nt: TGTGCCAGCAGTCGTTATCGCGACAGGGACAATCAGCCCCAGCATTTT; CDR3aa: CASSRYRDRDNQPQHF
v_gene: TRBV7-6; d_gene: -; j_gene: TRBJ2-2; abundance: -; CDR3nt: TGTGCCAGCAGCGCCCAAATCTATGGGACGGTGAACACCGGGGAGCTGTTTTTT; CDR3aa: CASSAQIYGTVNTGELFF
v_gene: TRBV27; d_gene: TRBD1; j_gene: TRBJ2-7; abundance: -; CDR3nt: TGTGCCAGCAGGTACCCCAGGGGGCCCTTCTACGAGCAGTACTTC; CDR3aa: CASRYPRGPFYEQYF
v_gene: TRBV19; d_gene: -; j_gene: TRBJ1-3; abundance: -; CDR3nt: TGTGCCAGTAACCCGACACAGACCATCACAAACACCATATATTTT; CDR3aa: CASNPTQTITNTIYF
v_gene: TRBV27; d_gene: -; j_gene: TRBJ2-5; abundance: -; CDR3nt: TGTGCCAGCAGTTTGATAAGGGGATCGGAGACCCAGTACTTC; CDR3aa: CASSLIRGSETQYF
v_gene: TRBV6-6; d_gene: -; j_gene: TRBJ1-2; abundance: -; CDR3nt: TGTGCCACCTCACCAACAGGGAACGATGGCTACACCTTC; CDR3aa: CATSPTGNDGYTF
v_gene: TRBV6-1; d_gene: -; j_gene: TRBJ2-7; abundance: once; CDR3nt: TGTGCCGGGGGGGACAGGTCCTACGAGCAGTACTTC; CDR3aa: CAGGDRSYEQYF
v_gene: TRBV6-5; d_gene: -; j_gene: TRBJ1-1; abundance: -; CDR3nt: TGTGCCAGCAGTTTCGACAAGAACACTGAAGCTTTCTTT; CDR3aa: CASSFDKNTEAFF
v_gene: TRBV9; d_gene: -; j_gene: TRBJ2-5; abundance: -; CDR3nt: TGTGCCAGCAGCGTAGGACCTTCTGGGGAGACCCAGTACTTC; CDR3aa: CASSVGPSGETQYF
v_gene: TRBV19; d_gene: -; j_gene: TRBJ1-5; abundance: few; CDR3nt: TGTGCCAGTAGCTCGGAGGGCGCCTTCAATCAGCCCCAGCATTTT; CDR3aa: CASSSEGAFNQPQHF
v_gene: TRBV7-6; d_gene: -; j_gene: TRBJ2-2; abundance: -; CDR3nt: TGTGCCAGCGGGGGGCGCCTCACCGGGGAGCTGTTTTTT; CDR3aa: CASGGRLTGELFF
v_gene: TRBV11-2; d_gene: -; j_gene: TRBJ1-1; abundance: once; CDR3nt: TGTGCCAGCAGCACACGGGGGGCCCTGAACACTGAAGCTTTCTTT; CDR3aa: CASSTRGALNTEAFF
v_gene: TRBV18; d_gene: -; j_gene: TRBJ1-4; abundance: -; CDR3nt: TGTGCCAGCTCACCGGAGCTTAATGAAAAACTGTTTTTT; CDR3aa: CASSPELNEKLFF
v_gene: TRBV6-1; d_gene: -; j_gene: TRBJ2-3; abundance: once; CDR3nt: TGTGCCAGCAGCGGGGTGTCGCCGCTCACAGATACGCAGTATTTT; CDR3aa: CASSGVSPLTDTQYF
v_gene: TRBV7-9; d_gene: TRBD1; j_gene: TRBJ2-7; abundance: -; CDR3nt: TGTGCCAGCAGCTTGGGGACAGGGAAAGACGAGCAGTACTTC; CDR3aa: CASSLGTGKDEQYF
v_gene: TRBV7-7; d_gene: -; j_gene: TRBJ2-4; abundance: -; CDR3nt: TGTGCTAGCAGCTTAGGGGTAGGATTAGCCAAAAACATTCAGTACTTC; CDR3aa: CASSLGVGLAKNIQYF
v_gene: TRBV19; d_gene: -; j_gene: TRBJ1-1; abundance: -; CDR3nt: TGTGCCAGTAGTCCCCTCAACAACAGGGATTGGACTGAAGCTTTCTTT; CDR3aa: CASSPLNNRDWTEAFF
v_gene: TRBV2; d_gene: TRBD2; j_gene: TRBJ2-7; abundance: -; CDR3nt: TGTGCCAGCAGCGGGACTAGCGGGACCCTTATCTACGAGCAGTACTTC; CDR3aa: CASSGTSGTLIYEQYF
v_gene: TRBV7-9; d_gene: -; j_gene: TRBJ1-4; abundance: -; CDR3nt: TGTGCCAGCAGCTTAGGGACAGCGGTATCCGAAAAACTGTTTTTT; CDR3aa: CASSLGTAVSEKLFF
v_gene: TRBV7-2; d_gene: TRBD2; j_gene: TRBJ2-1; abundance: few; CDR3nt: TGTGCCAGCAGCTTATCTACTAGCGGGTACAATGAGCAGTTCTTC; CDR3aa: CASSLSTSGYNEQFF
v_gene: TRBV7-3; d_gene: -; j_gene: TRBJ2-1; abundance: -; CDR3nt: TGTGCCAGCAGCTTAGCGGCAAGCTCCTACAATGAGCAGTTCTTC; CDR3aa: CASSLAASSYNEQFF
v_gene: TRBV10-3; d_gene: TRBD2; j_gene: TRBJ2-3; abundance: -; CDR3nt: TGTGCCATCACTAGCGGGACTTCAGATACGCAGTATTTT; CDR3aa: CAITSGTSDTQYF
v_gene: TRBV7-9; d_gene: TRBD1; j_gene: TRBJ2-3; abundance: -; CDR3nt: TGTGCCAGCAGCTTAGACGTGCTTGTGGACAGGGCAGCAGATACGCAGTATTTT; CDR3aa: CASSLDVLVDRAADTQYF
v_gene: TRBV13; d_gene: TRBD2; j_gene: TRBJ2-3; abundance: once; CDR3nt: TGTGCCAGCAGGACTAGCGGGACCACAGATACGCAGTATTTT; CDR3aa: CASRTSGTTDTQYF
v_gene: TRBV29-1; d_gene: -; j_gene: TRBJ1-5; abundance: -; CDR3nt: TGCAGCGCCCAGCTAGACTCCTATCAGCCCCAGCATTTT; CDR3aa: CSAQLDSYQPQHF
v_gene: TRBV11-2; d_gene: TRBD1; j_gene: TRBJ2-2; abundance: -; CDR3nt: TGTGCCAGCAGCCAGGGGGCGCGGGAGCTGTTTTTT; CDR3aa: CASSQGARELFF
v_gene: TRBV19; d_gene: TRBD2; j_gene: TRBJ2-5; abundance: -; CDR3nt: TGTGCCAGTAGTATAGATCCTCCGGGGCGAGCGGGGAGAGAGACCCAGTACTTC; CDR3aa: CASSIDPPGRAGRETQYF
v_gene: TRBV5-4; d_gene: -; j_gene: TRBJ1-3; abundance: once; CDR3nt: TGTGCCAGCAGCTTGGGAATGGGAGAAAACACCATATATTTT; CDR3aa: CASSLGMGENTIYF
v_gene: TRBV5-1; d_gene: -; j_gene: TRBJ2-5; abundance: -; CDR3nt: TGCGCCAGCAGCTTTGGGCAGCAAGAGACCCAGTACTTC; CDR3aa: CASSFGQQETQYF
v_gene: TRBV7-9; d_gene: -; j_gene: TRBJ2-2; abundance: -; CDR3nt: TGTGCCAGCAGCTTAGCGTCTGGGGAGCTGTTTTTT; CDR3aa: CASSLASGELFF
v_gene: TRBV2; d_gene: -; j_gene: TRBJ2-2; abundance: once; CDR3nt: TGTGCCAGCAGTGGGCAGCTCAGGGAGCTGTTTTTT; CDR3aa: CASSGQLRELFF
v_gene: TRBV10-3; d_gene: -; j_gene: TRBJ1-5; abundance: -; CDR3nt: TGTGCCATCAGTGAGAGCAGGGCCCAGGGTTCCAATCAGCCCCAGCATTTT; CDR3aa: CAISESRAQGSNQPQHF
v_gene: TRBV5-1; d_gene: -; j_gene: TRBJ2-1; abundance: -; CDR3nt: TGCGCCAGCAGCTTGACAGCTTACAATGAGCAGTTCTTC; CDR3aa: CASSLTAYNEQFF
v_gene: TRBV11-3; d_gene: -; j_gene: TRBJ2-2; abundance: -; CDR3nt: TGTGCCAGCAGCTGGGCCGGAGGGGACACCGGGGAGCTGTTTTTT; CDR3aa: CASSWAGGDTGELFF
v_gene: TRBV27; d_gene: -; j_gene: TRBJ2-1; abundance: -; CDR3nt: TGTGCCAGCAGCCCGGGACTGACCCTACATGAGCAGTTCTTC; CDR3aa: CASSPGLTLHEQFF
v_gene: TRBV11-2; d_gene: -; j_gene: TRBJ2-7; abundance: -; CDR3nt: TGTGCCAGCAGCTCCCCTCGGGGCCCACCGTGGGAGCAGTACTTC; CDR3aa: CASSSPRGPPWEQYF
v_gene: TRBV19; d_gene: -; j_gene: TRBJ2-1; abundance: -; CDR3nt: TGTGCCAGTACCCAACACCTTTTATCCTACAATGAGCAGTTCTTC; CDR3aa: CASTQHLLSYNEQFF
v_gene: TRBV5-6; d_gene: -; j_gene: TRBJ1-3; abundance: -; CDR3nt: TGTGCCAGCAGCCTGGGGTACTCTGGAAACACCATATATTTT; CDR3aa: CASSLGYSGNTIYF
v_gene: TRBV29-1; d_gene: -; j_gene: TRBJ1-1; abundance: few; CDR3nt: TGCAGCGTCCAAGACCCCACTGAAGCTTTCTTT; CDR3aa: CSVQDPTEAFF
v_gene: TRBV2; d_gene: -; j_gene: TRBJ1-2; abundance: -; CDR3nt: TGTGCCAGCATGACCGCCGACAGCAAGATGGGTGGCGGCTATGGCTACACCTTC; CDR3aa: CASMTADSKMGGGYGYTF
v_gene: TRBV7-3; d_gene: -; j_gene: TRBJ2-7; abundance: -; CDR3nt: TGTGCCAGCAGCTCCGGGCCTACCTACGAGCAGTACTTC; CDR3aa: CASSSGPTYEQYF
v_gene: TRBV10-2; d_gene: -; j_gene: TRBJ1-4; abundance: -; CDR3nt: TGCGCCAGCAGTGTAGGAGGTGATGGTGAAAAACTGTTTTTT; CDR3aa: CASSVGGDGEKLFF
v_gene: TRBV5-8; d_gene: TRBD2; j_gene: TRBJ2-5; abundance: -; CDR3nt: TGTGCCAGCAGCCCCAGGACTAGCGGGACCCAAGAGACCCAGTACTTC; CDR3aa: CASSPRTSGTQETQYF
v_gene: TRBV4-3; d_gene: -; j_gene: TRBJ1-3; abundance: -; CDR3nt: TGCGCCAGCAGCCAAGAATCCTCTGGAAACACCATATATTTT; CDR3aa: CASSQESSGNTIYF
v_gene: TRBV11-3; d_gene: TRBD2; j_gene: TRBJ2-1; abundance: few; CDR3nt: TGTGCCAGCAGCTCCGGGACTAGCGGGCTAAAGGGCCACAATGAGCAGTTCTTC; CDR3aa: CASSSGTSGLKGHNEQFF
v_gene: TRBV11-2; d_gene: -; j_gene: TRBJ1-4; abundance: -; CDR3nt: TGTGCCAGCAGCCCATCGGGGACCCTTAATGAAAAACTGTTTTTT; CDR3aa: CASSPSGTLNEKLFF
v_gene: TRBV4-1; d_gene: -; j_gene: TRBJ1-5; abundance: few; CDR3nt: TGCGCCAGCAGCCAAGACAGCCTGCCCAATCAGCCCCAGCATTTT; CDR3aa: CASSQDSLPNQPQHF
v_gene: TRBV5-4; d_gene: -; j_gene: TRBJ1-1; abundance: -; CDR3nt: TGTGCCAGCAGCTTGGAGGGGGGCACTGAAGCTTTCTTT; CDR3aa: CASSLEGGTEAFF
v_gene: TRBV10-3; d_gene: -; j_gene: TRBJ2-7; abundance: -; CDR3nt: TGTGCCATTGGTGACGGCCCCTACGAGCAGTACTTC; CDR3aa: CAIGDGPYEQYF
v_gene: TRBV5-1; d_gene: -; j_gene: TRBJ2-7; abundance: -; CDR3nt: TGCGCCAGCACCCCGGGGGGGACAGGGAGCTACGAGCAGTACTTC; CDR3aa: CASTPGGTGSYEQYF
v_gene: TRBV9; d_gene: TRBD1; j_gene: TRBJ2-2; abundance: -; CDR3nt: TGTGCCAGCAGCGTAGAATGGGACAGGTCCCCGGGTTTCGCGAGCACCGGGGAGCTGTTTTTT; CDR3aa: CASSVEWDRSPGFASTGELFF